This TCR beta chain was captured in a study of cytomegalovirus exposure and HLA in healthy donors. Germline CDR1 reads SQVTM; CDR2 reads ANQGSEA. V gave up 6 bases and J gave up 0 bases, with 12 bases separating them. The CDR3 length is 14 residues. The PCR ran on 60 Vbeta and 13 Jbeta primers. The table came from immunoSEQ multiplex PCR; TCRdb's copy has only in-frame clones and leaves some out. The sample holds fewer than 200,000 clones, 60% to 85% seen once. This receptor was taken from a female donor in good health and CMV-seronegative. The chain has TRBV29-1 and TRBJ2-4; D is ambiguous. The sequenced material came from PBMCs. CDR3 sequence (DNA): TGCAGCGTCACTTCTCCACTAGCCAAAAACATTCAGTACTTC. Its protein product is CSVTSPLAKNIQYF.